Listed here are 8 T cell receptor beta chains from one sample, sequenced in a study of cytomegalovirus exposure and HLA in healthy donors. 13 Jbeta primers and 60 Vbeta primers were used for the PCR. Generated by immunoSEQ multiplex PCR, the TCRdb table keeps only in-frame clones and is missing some. The table shows around 130,000 clones, with 75% to 90% occurring only once. The material sequenced was PBMCs. These receptors were collected from a woman aged 40-49 years in good health and CMV-seropositive.

The sample holds one count of this clone. The chain has TRBV7-9 and TRBJ2-5; D remains ambiguous. The CDR3 contains 12 residues. V was shortened by 5 bases and J by 1 base, with 5 bases between the two germline ends. Germline CDR1 reads SEHNR; CDR2 reads FQNEAQ (reference sequence). The CDR3 loop is CASSPLQETQYF. The CDR3 DNA follows: TGTGCCAGCAGCCCCCTCCAAGAGACCCAGTACTTC.

This clone was detected only a few times. V usage is TRBV25-1 and J usage is TRBJ2-1, with D maybe TRBD1 (6 bases). Germline V gene data show CDR1 as MGHDK and CDR2 as SYGVNS. The length of the CDR3 is 17 residues. Trimming took off 0 bases at V and 3 bases at J, with 15 bases between the two ends. The CDR3 here is CASSEYEGETVYNEQFF. The DNA for the CDR3 is TGTGCCAGCAGTGAATATGAGGGGGAGACGGTCTACAATGAGCAGTTCTTC.

CDR3 DNA sequence: TGTGCCACCCGCGGGACAGCTACTCAGCCCCAGCATTTT. Amino acid sequence: CATRGTATQPQHF. The V gene is TRBV28, the J gene TRBJ1-5, with 7 nucleotides matching TRBD1. Trimming took 10 bases from V and 6 from J; bases not matched to a gene: 9. Germline CDR1 reads MDHEN; CDR2 reads SYDVKM. The CDR3 spans 13 residues.

This CDR3 is CASSPGPEAGELFF. The CDR3 DNA follows: TGCGCCAGCAGCCCCGGACCGGAGGCCGGGGAGCTGTTTTTT. The chain has TRBV5-1 and TRBJ2-2; D is possibly TRBD2 (5 bases). Trimming took off 4 bases at V and 6 bases at J, with 13 bases between the two ends. Germline lookup yields CDR1 SGHRS and CDR2 YFSETQ. The CDR3 sequence is 14 residues long.

This clone appeared a single time. This sequence joins TRBV7-9 and TRBJ1-1; 9 bases fit TRBD1. The germline V gene has CDR1 SEHNR and CDR2 FQNEAQ (reference sequence). Trimming at V came to 5 bases and at J to 0 bases, leaving 7 bases not matched to a gene. CDR3 length: 16 residues. CDR3 coding DNA: TGTGCCAGCAGCCCTGCGGGGACAGGGATGAACACTGAAGCTTTCTTT. Its protein product is CASSPAGTGMNTEAFF.

This chain joins TRBV28 and TRBJ2-7, with TRBD2 identical over 8 bases. The CDR3 length is 15 residues. The junction had 7 bases not matched to a gene; V was cut back by 6 bases and J by 0 bases. Germline V gives CDR1 MDHEN, CDR2 SYDVKM. The CDR3 region is CASRWGRGASYEQYF. The CDR3 DNA reads as TGTGCCAGCAGGTGGGGGCGGGGGGCCTCCTACGAGCAGTACTTC.

The J gene is TRBJ1-1, the V gene TRBV6-5; TRBD1 matches 7 bases. V was clipped by 6 bases and J by 1 base; unmatched bases: 2. CDR1 and CDR2 (germline): MNHEY, SVGAGI. This CDR3 spans 13 amino acids. CDR3 residues: CASRPGGNTEAFF. The CDR3 DNA is TGTGCCAGCAGACCAGGGGGGAACACTGAAGCTTTCTTT.

This clone occurred a few times. This rearrangement joins TRBV15 to TRBJ1-5, with D possibly TRBD1 on 6 matching bases. CDR1 is LNHNV and CDR2 is YYDKDF in the germline V gene (reference sequence). The V gene lost 4 bases and the J gene lost 0 bases, with 19 bases spanning the gap. CDR3 length: 18 amino acids. CDR3 in amino acids: CATSKEWGRGNSNQPQHF. DNA of the CDR3: TGTGCCACCAGCAAAGAGTGGGGGAGGGGGAATAGCAATCAGCCCCAGCATTTT.